The 22 T cell receptor beta chains below were found in one sample sequenced in a study of T cell responses to AZD1222 COVID-19 vaccine. Clones were read by immunoSEQ multiplex PCR, and TCRdb kept only the in-frame ones, dropping some. The table records about 130,000 clones, 86% of them present only once. Sample: peripheral blood, taken on day 0 of AZD1222 vaccination. These receptors all stem from an adult in good health.

The J gene is TRBJ2-7, the V gene TRBV5-1, with a possible D match to TRBD1 (5 bases). Deletions cut 5 bases from V and 4 bases from J, with 16 bases between. This CDR3 comprises 14 residues. Germline CDR1 SGHRS, CDR2 YFSETQ. CDR3 sequence reads: CASRPIGDGYEQYF. The CDR3 DNA reads TGCGCCAGCAGGCCCATAGGGGATGGGTACGAGCAGTACTTC.

The V and J genes are TRBV9 and TRBJ2-3; D is possibly TRBD1 (6 bases). The CDR3 is 17 residues long. The germline V and J ends were trimmed by 3 bases and 4 bases, with 21 bases remaining between them. Germline CDR1 is SGDLS and CDR2 is YYNGEE. The CDR3 region has the DNA TGTGCCAGCAGCGCCCCGTTCTGGACAGAAGGAGCAGATACGCAGTATTTT. The encoded protein is CASSAPFWTEGADTQYF. Together with reference TRBV9 and TRBJ2-3, the CDR3 gives the full variable domain: DSGVTQTPKHLITATGQRVTLRCSPRSGDLSVYWYQQSLDQGLQFLIQYYNGEERAKGNILERFSAQQFPDLHSELNLSSLELGDSALYFCASSAPFWTEGADTQYFGPGTRLTVL.

The rearrangement links TRBV9 to TRBJ1-2; D unclear. Trimming took off 3 bases at V and 6 bases at J, with 15 bases between the two ends. This CDR3 comprises 14 residues. Germline CDR1 is SGDLS and CDR2 is YYNGEE. The CDR3 reads CASSGIREPHGYTF. CDR3 nucleotide sequence: TGTGCCAGCAGCGGGATAAGGGAACCTCATGGCTACACCTTC.

This chain links TRBV27 with TRBJ2-2; D ambiguous. The CDR3 covers 14 residues. Per the germline V gene, CDR1 is MNHEY and CDR2 is SMNVEV (reference sequence). Trimming took off 3 bases at V and 0 bases at J, with 5 bases between the two ends. DNA of the CDR3: TGTGCCAGCAGTTTGGGAACGAACACCGGGGAGCTGTTTTTT. Its translation is CASSLGTNTGELFF.

The genes are TRBV23-1 and TRBJ1-5; perhaps TRBD1 as D (5 bases). TRBV23-1 is an ORF; its function is uncertain. The CDR3 loop spans 15 amino acids. Trimming cost V 3 bases and J 1 base, with 10 bases left between them. CDR3 loop: CASSHREGSNQPQHF. In DNA, the CDR3 is TGCGCCAGCAGTCACAGGGAAGGCAGCAATCAGCCCCAGCATTTT.

The chain employs TRBV19 and TRBJ1-2; TRBD1 matches at 8 bases. The CDR3 is 14 amino acids. Germline trimming cut 5 bases from V and 2 bases from J; bases unmatched to any gene: 4. Germline-derived CDR1 and CDR2 are LNHDA and SQIVND (reference sequence). The CDR3 sequence: CASSSTGANYGYTF. DNA for the CDR3: TGTGCCAGTAGTTCGACAGGGGCGAACTATGGCTACACCTTC.

The gene calls are TRBV9 and TRBJ2-2, with TRBD2 matching 7 bases. J lost 6 bases, V lost 4 bases, and 21 bases had no gene match. Germline V CDR1 and CDR2: SGDLS, YYNGEE. The CDR3 runs 19 residues. For the CDR3, the DNA is TGTGCCAGCAGCTCACGCCCCTGGGGTCGGGACTACTGGGCCGGGGAGCTGTTTTTT. Translated: CASSSRPWGRDYWAGELFF.

This clone appeared once. The chain uses TRBV18 and TRBJ2-2; D possibly corresponds to TRBD1 (6 bases). There are 16 residues in the CDR3. With 1 base removed from V and 3 bases from J, the gap between germline ends came to 12 bases. Germline V gene sequence: CDR1 KGHSH, CDR2 LQKENI. This CDR3 is CASSPQDSGYTGELFF. The CDR3 DNA reads as TGTGCCAGCTCACCACAGGACAGCGGCTACACCGGGGAGCTGTTTTTT.

The V call is TRBV6-5, the J call TRBJ1-5; D remains unclear. Trimming cost V 0 bases and J 7 bases, with 10 bases left between them. The V gene's germline CDR1 is MNHEY and CDR2 SVGAGI. The CDR3 contains 14 residues. CDR3 amino acids: CASSYSLTGQPQHF. In DNA, the CDR3 is TGTGCCAGCAGTTACTCCCTCACGGGCCAGCCCCAGCATTTT.

This sequence joins TRBV2 and TRBJ1-1; D remains unclear. V was clipped by 5 bases and J by 1 base, with 5 bases between them. CDR1 SNHLY and CDR2 FYNNEI come from the germline V gene. This CDR3 is 12 amino acids long. This chain's CDR3 is CASSFRNTEAFF. CDR3 bases: TGTGCCAGCAGTTTCAGGAACACTGAAGCTTTCTTT.

The chain joins TRBV24-1 to TRBJ2-5; 8 nucleotides match TRBD1. Germline V lookup: CDR1 KGHDR, CDR2 SFDVKD. The CDR3 has 13 amino acids. The J segment lost 4 bases and the V segment lost 9 bases, leaving 6 bases of the junction unmatched. The CDR3 is CATRQGAGETQYF. Here the CDR3 DNA reads TGTGCCACCCGCCAGGGGGCCGGAGAGACCCAGTACTTC.

The chain joins TRBV19 to TRBJ1-6; no definite D call. The V end was cut by 3 bases, the J end by 7 bases, with 10 bases between. Germline-derived CDR1 and CDR2 are LNHDA and SQIVND (reference sequence). The CDR3 spans 14 residues. CDR3 amino acids: CASSILGKNSPLHF. The CDR3 DNA sequence: TGTGCCAGTAGTATCCTCGGGAAGAATTCACCCCTCCACTTT.

The genes are TRBV5-1 and TRBJ2-7, with 13 bases that match TRBD2. From germline, CDR1 is SGHRS and CDR2 YFSETQ. V lost 4 bases, J lost 0 bases, and 4 bases stayed unmatched. The CDR3 has 16 amino acids. CDR3 sequence: CASSPGTSGTSYEQYF. The CDR3 DNA reads TGCGCCAGCAGCCCCGGGACTAGCGGGACCTCCTACGAGCAGTACTTC. The full variable domain, rest sourced from reference TRBV5-1 and TRBJ2-7, is KAGVTQTPRYLIKTRGQQVTLSCSPISGHRSVSWYQQTPGQGLQFLFEYFSETQRNKGNFPGRFSGRQFSNSRSEMNVSTLELGDSALYLCASSPGTSGTSYEQYFGPGTRLTVT.

Here the CDR3 DNA reads TGTGCCAGTAGTATAGGGGTTAGGGGCGAGCAGTACTTC. Its protein product is CASSIGVRGEQYF. The chain couples TRBV19 to TRBJ2-7; possibly TRBD1 for D (5 bases). This CDR3 has 13 amino acids. The ends were cut back, 1 base at V and 6 bases at J, with 10 bases in the middle. CDR1 LNHDA and CDR2 SQIVND come from the germline V gene (reference sequence). The entire variable domain, with the rest obtained from reference TRBV19 and TRBJ2-7, is as follows: DGGITQSPKYLFRKEGQNVTLSCEQNLNHDAMYWYRQDPGQGLRLIYYSQIVNDFQKGDIAEGYSVSREKKESFPLTVTSAQKNPTAFYLCASSIGVRGEQYFGPGTRLTVT.

V usage is TRBV5-1 and J usage is TRBJ1-6, with a weak D call TRBD1 (5 bases). The length of the CDR3 is 15 residues. Germline V lookup: CDR1 SGHRS, CDR2 YFSETQ. V lost 0 bases and J 3 bases, leaving 7 bases between the germline ends. CDR3 sequence (DNA): TGCGCCAGCAGCTTGGGGGGGGGCTATAATTCACCCCTCCACTTT. Translating gives CASSLGGGYNSPLHF.

V is TRBV29-1 and J is TRBJ1-5, with D uncertain. Germline V gene sequence: CDR1 SQVTM, CDR2 ANQGSEA. The CDR3 contains 12 residues. V gave up 5 bases and J gave up 1 base, with 6 bases separating them. The CDR3 sequence: CSVRESNQPQHF. In DNA, the CDR3 is TGCAGCGTTCGGGAGAGCAATCAGCCCCAGCATTTT.

The chain has TRBV4-1 and TRBJ1-3; TRBD1 is a possible D gene (5 bases). The V and J ends lost 4 bases and 0 bases respectively, with 16 bases between them. CDR1 is MGHRA, CDR2 YSYEKL, per germline. The CDR3 covers 17 residues. The DNA of the CDR3 is TGCGCCAGCAGCCCCTTCGCGGGGACCCACTCTGGAAACACCATATATTTT. Translating gives CASSPFAGTHSGNTIYF.

V is TRBV27 and J is TRBJ1-6; D gene ambiguous. Trimming left V 0 bases short and J 1 base short, with 10 bases between. Germline-derived CDR1 and CDR2 are MNHEY and SMNVEV (reference sequence). This CDR3 has 17 amino acids. The CDR3 loop is CASSLSGIRSYNSPLHF. As DNA, the CDR3 is TGTGCCAGCAGTTTATCCGGGATTCGGTCCTATAATTCACCCCTCCACTTT.

The chain is built from TRBV18 and TRBJ2-7; tentative D call: TRBD1 (6 bases). The V gene lost 1 base and the J gene lost 2 bases, with 12 bases spanning the gap. Germline assignment: CDR1 KGHSH and CDR2 LQKENI. The CDR3 has 15 residues. The CDR3 sequence: CASSPQSGAPYEQYF. The CDR3 DNA follows: TGTGCCAGCTCACCACAATCAGGGGCCCCCTACGAGCAGTACTTC. Complete variable domain (other parts from reference TRBV18 and TRBJ2-7): NAGVMQNPRHLVRRRGQEARLRCSPMKGHSHVYWYRQLPEEGLKFMVYLQKENIIDESGMPKERFSAEFPKEGPSILRIQQVVRGDSAAYFCASSPQSGAPYEQYFGPGTRLTVT.

For the CDR3, the DNA is TGTGCCAGCAGTTTGCAGGGGAGGTCAGGCTACAATCAGCCCCAGCATTTT. This sequence encodes CASSLQGRSGYNQPQHF. The chain combines TRBV27 with TRBJ1-5; a weak D match, TRBD1 (6 bases). The CDR3 contains 17 residues. CDR1 is MNHEY, CDR2 SMNVEV, per germline (reference sequence). The V end was cut by 3 bases, the J end by 3 bases, with 18 bases between.

This chain links TRBV5-1 with TRBJ2-7; 8 bases line up with TRBD1. Losses at the gene ends were 4 bases for V and 0 bases for J; bases not matched to a gene: 6. CDR3 length: 15 residues. Per the germline V gene, CDR1 is SGHRS and CDR2 is YFSETQ. CDR3 protein: CASSNQQGGSYEQYF. The DNA of the CDR3 is TGCGCCAGCAGCAACCAACAGGGGGGCTCCTACGAGCAGTACTTC.

The chain has TRBV4-1 and TRBJ2-3; D is undetermined. V was shortened by 5 bases and J by 0 bases, with 15 bases between the two germline ends. This CDR3 has 16 residues. Germline loops: CDR1 MGHRA, CDR2 YSYEKL. For the CDR3, the DNA is TGCGCCAGCAGCGGAGTCGGGTTCCTTAGCACAGATACGCAGTATTTT. Translation: CASSGVGFLSTDTQYF.